The rows below give T cell receptor beta chains drawn from one sample of a study of blood T cells in healthy people across ages. TCRdb reprocessed the 5' RACE reads with MiXCR, giving one entry per CDR3 protein. The sample lists about 940,000 distinct CDR3 sequences, about 48% occurring once. The sample was blood. The receptor set was obtained from a man aged 25 to 40 in good health. Both conserved end residues are part of each CDR3. D genes are given only for firm matches. Expanded clones are given a class, and other clones once, few, many or no size at all.

j_call,v_call,d_call,clone_size,cdr3_aa,cdr3_nt
TRBJ2-1,TRBV5-1,TRBD2,-,CASSPGGTSGTYNEQFF,TGCGCCAGCAGCCCCGGCGGGACTAGCGGCACCTACAATGAGCAGTTCTTC
TRBJ1-5,TRBV5-1,-,-,CVSSLGGVNQPQHF,TGCGTCAGCAGCTTGGGAGGTGTCAATCAGCCCCAGCATTTT
TRBJ2-3,TRBV12-3/TRBV12-4,-,few,CASSSYSDTQYF,TGTGCCAGCAGCTCCTATTCAGATACGCAGTATTTT
TRBJ1-1,TRBV12-3/TRBV12-4,-,few,CASSSHGNTEAFF,TGTGCCAGCAGCTCCCACGGGAACACTGAAGCTTTCTTT
TRBJ1-4,TRBV7-2,-,-,CASSLNQGSPNEKLFF,TGTGCCAGCAGCCTAAACCAAGGGTCACCTAATGAAAAACTGTTTTTT
TRBJ2-1,TRBV20-1,-,-,CSASPGVSYNEQFF,TGCAGTGCTAGTCCCGGGGTGTCCTACAATGAGCAGTTCTTC
TRBJ2-7,TRBV28,-,-,CASSLESGRREQYF,TGTGCCAGCAGTTTAGAGTCAGGCCGGCGCGAGCAGTACTTC
TRBJ1-2,TRBV9,-,-,CASDWGSNYGYTF,TGTGCCAGCGACTGGGGTTCTAACTATGGCTACACCTTC
TRBJ2-5,TRBV6-1,-,few,CASSALEEQYF,TGTGCCAGCAGTGCCCTGGAAGAGCAGTACTTC
TRBJ2-2,TRBV9,-,-,CASSRLGETGELFF,TGTGCCAGCAGCCGCCTGGGGGAAACCGGGGAGCTGTTTTTT
TRBJ2-5,TRBV3-1,TRBD1,-,CASSHPVTDRGETQYF,TGTGCCAGCAGCCATCCCGTGACCGACAGGGGGGAGACCCAGTACTTC
TRBJ1-5,TRBV4-2,-,once,CASSHIGAGQPQHF,TGTGCCAGCAGCCACATAGGGGCGGGTCAGCCCCAACATTTT
TRBJ1-1,TRBV29-1,-,few,CSIRQGMNTEAFF,TGCAGCATTCGACAAGGGATGAACACTGAAGCTTTCTTT
TRBJ2-6,TRBV7-2,-,few,CASSPNRAGANVLTF,TGTGCCAGCAGCCCGAACAGGGCCGGGGCCAACGTCCTGACTTTC
TRBJ2-1,TRBV12-3/TRBV12-4,-,-,CASSLGLAGVSEQFF,TGTGCCAGCAGTTTAGGGCTAGCAGGGGTCAGCGAGCAGTTCTTC
TRBJ2-3,TRBV27,TRBD2,-,CASSTSGGPAATQYF,TGTGCCAGCAGTACTAGCGGGGGGCCAGCTGCTACGCAGTATTTT
TRBJ2-7,TRBV12-3/TRBV12-4,TRBD2,few,CASSSTSGAVKYF,TGTGCCAGCAGTTCGACTAGCGGGGCGGTAAAGTACTTC
TRBJ1-2,TRBV30,-,-,CAWSGGDGYTF,TGTGCCTGGAGTGGGGGGGATGGCTACACCTTC
TRBJ2-1,TRBV3-1,-,once,CASTLGQRNEQFF,TGTGCCAGCACCCTCGGGCAGCGCAATGAGCAGTTCTTC
TRBJ1-2,TRBV15,TRBD1,once,CATSRTGTGTFYGYTF,TGTGCCACCAGCCGAACCGGGACAGGAACGTTCTATGGCTACACCTTC
TRBJ2-2,TRBV24-1,-,few,CATEGDTGELFF,TGTGCCACCGAAGGGGACACCGGGGAGCTGTTTTTT
TRBJ2-1,TRBV4-3,-,-,CASSQDGAGINEQFF,TGCGCCAGCAGCCAAGACGGTGCAGGGATTAACGAGCAGTTCTTC
TRBJ2-7,TRBV3-1,TRBD2,few,CASSQAGLAENSYEQYF,TGTGCCAGCAGCCAAGCCGGACTAGCGGAAAACTCCTACGAGCAGTACTTC
TRBJ2-3,TRBV27,-,once,CASSWTVKDTQYF,TGTGCCAGCAGCTGGACAGTAAAGGATACGCAGTATTTT
TRBJ1-2,TRBV7-8,-,-,CASSLVGYTGYGYTF,TGTGCCAGCAGCTTAGTCGGGTATACGGGCTATGGCTACACCTTC
TRBJ2-2,TRBV12-3/TRBV12-4,TRBD2,-,CASSLRLAANTGELFF,TGTGCCAGCAGTTTAAGGCTAGCGGCGAACACCGGGGAGCTGTTTTTT
TRBJ2-6,TRBV6-1,-,once,CASQLTASGANVLTF,TGTGCCAGCCAGTTGACTGCCTCTGGGGCCAACGTCCTGACTTTC
TRBJ1-2,TRBV25-1,-,-,CASSEPGFSGYTF,TGTGCCAGCAGTGAACCAGGGTTTAGCGGCTACACCTTC
TRBJ2-5,TRBV7-8,-,-,CASSWGTQYF,TGTGCCAGCAGCTGGGGGACCCAGTACTTC
TRBJ2-5,TRBV24-1,-,few,CATSDRGQKETQYF,TGTGCCACCAGTGACCGTGGACAGAAAGAGACCCAGTACTTC
TRBJ1-5,TRBV12-3/TRBV12-4,-,few,CASSGQFNQPQHF,TGTGCCAGCAGTGGACAGTTCAATCAGCCCCAGCATTTT
TRBJ2-3,TRBV7-2,-,-,CASSLLRRGSLATDTQYF,TGTGCCAGCAGCTTATTACGCAGGGGTAGCCTTGCGACAGATACGCAGTATTTT